The subject of this entry is one TCR beta chain. Antigen unknown. A junction end diverges from the germline sequence, so it may reflect a read error. This specimen comes from a study of response to subunit inactivated influenza vaccine. The CDR3 is made up of 12 amino acids. General study findings and limits: After each seasonal influenza vaccination, few new T cells are recruited, the authors suggested.

TCRdb passed the RT-PCR reads through MiXCR, listing each CDR3 protein once. The repertoire holds about 780,000 distinct CDR3 sequences, around a sixth seen once, with approximately 11% in the top ten. The receptor's source is a man between 45 and 60 years old who received an inactivated influenza vaccine. Sample: PBMCs from blood, taken around 5 days after vaccination. The J gene is TRBJ2-7, the V gene TRBV12-3 or TRBV12-4; D call uncertain. The DNA of the CDR3 is TGTACCAGCAGTTTAGACGTTTACGAGCAGTACTTC. Translated: CTSSLDVYEQYF.